A selection of T cell receptor beta chains follows, all from one sample in a study of shared clonotypes between healthy human individuals. Assay used: immunoSEQ multiplex PCR; TCRdb lists only in-frame clones, some missing. The table shows some 1.5 million clones, with around 97% occurring only once. The sequenced sample was naive CD4+ T cells sorted from blood. All receptors come from a man aged 25 to 40 in good health. Both conserved end residues are trimmed from each CDR3. The order of the fields is V gene, J gene, CDR3 protein.

v_call: TRBV5-1; j_call: TRBJ2-1; cdr3_aa: ASSPGSQGYNEQF
v_call: TRBV5-5; j_call: TRBJ2-5; cdr3_aa: ASSLYLETQY
v_call: TRBV19; j_call: TRBJ2-6; cdr3_aa: ASTLGQSGANVLT
v_call: TRBV7-2; j_call: TRBJ2-7; cdr3_aa: ASSLVGGIEQY
v_call: TRBV5-5; j_call: TRBJ2-3; cdr3_aa: ASSQNTDTQY
v_call: TRBV28; j_call: TRBJ2-3; cdr3_aa: ASSLWTSGSTDTQY
v_call: TRBV6-6; j_call: TRBJ1-2; cdr3_aa: ASSYSKHGNYGYT
v_call: TRBV20-1; j_call: TRBJ1-1; cdr3_aa: SARFNTEAF
v_call: TRBV7-3; j_call: TRBJ2-5; cdr3_aa: ASSLWGSGTQY
v_call: TRBV19; j_call: TRBJ1-5; cdr3_aa: ASSIRANQPQH
v_call: TRBV19; j_call: TRBJ2-7; cdr3_aa: ASSINLRPSYEQY
v_call: TRBV9; j_call: TRBJ2-1; cdr3_aa: ASSAPSFGRGHNEQF
v_call: TRBV7-3; j_call: TRBJ2-1; cdr3_aa: ASSLTGRFDGQF
v_call: TRBV4-3; j_call: TRBJ1-1; cdr3_aa: ASSQDGTLNTEAF
v_call: TRBV28; j_call: TRBJ1-1; cdr3_aa: ASSLSGREAF